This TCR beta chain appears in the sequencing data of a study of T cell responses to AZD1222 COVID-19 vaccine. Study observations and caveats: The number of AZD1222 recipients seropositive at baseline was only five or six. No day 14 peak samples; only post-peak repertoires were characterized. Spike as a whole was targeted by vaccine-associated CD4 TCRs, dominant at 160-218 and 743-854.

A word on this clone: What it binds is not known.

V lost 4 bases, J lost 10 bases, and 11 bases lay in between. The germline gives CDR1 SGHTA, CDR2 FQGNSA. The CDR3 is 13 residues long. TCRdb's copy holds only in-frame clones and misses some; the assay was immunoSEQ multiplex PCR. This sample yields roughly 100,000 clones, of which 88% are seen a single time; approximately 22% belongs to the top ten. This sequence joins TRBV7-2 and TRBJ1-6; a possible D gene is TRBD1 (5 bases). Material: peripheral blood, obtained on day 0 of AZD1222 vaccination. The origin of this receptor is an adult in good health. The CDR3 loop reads CASSSGPGSPLHF. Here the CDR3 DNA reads TGTGCCAGCAGCTCGGGACCGGGCTCACCCCTCCACTTT. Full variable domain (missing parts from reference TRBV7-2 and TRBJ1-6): GAGVSQSPSNKVTEKGKDVELRCDPISGHTALYWYRQSLGQGLEFLIYFQGNSAPDKSGLPSDRFSAERTGGSVSTLTIQRTQQEDSAVYLCASSSGPGSPLHFGNGTRLTVT.